This is a list of T cell receptor beta chains from one sample in a study of PD-1 blockade in classical Hodgkin lymphoma. Method: immunoSEQ multiplex PCR; TCRdb's copy keeps in-frame clones and lacks some. Here the sample spans tens of thousands of clones, approximately 79% being singletons. The input for sequencing was CD4+ T cells from blood, taken before the fourth cycle of nivolumab. These receptors originate from a human donor with classical Hodgkin lymphoma. Both conserved end residues are part of each CDR3. Fields, in order: D gene, clone size, J gene, V gene, CDR3 protein, CDR3 DNA. The D gene is left open where the match is weak. A row's size may be missing; if present it is once, few, many or a size class.

>TRBD1|NA|TRBJ2-5|TRBV5-1
CASSLGQGGTQYF
TGCGCCAGCAGCTTGGGACAGGGGGGGACCCAGTACTTC
>TRBD2|NA|TRBJ2-7|TRBV7-9
CASSLQAGGPYEQYF
TGTGCCAGCAGCTTACAGGCGGGAGGACCCTACGAGCAGTACTTC
>NA|few|TRBJ1-2|TRBV19
CASSTTADYGYTF
TGTGCCAGTAGTACAACAGCCGACTATGGCTACACCTTC
>NA|NA|TRBJ1-4|TRBV9
CASTRGEEKLFF
TGTGCCAGCACGCGGGGCGAGGAAAAACTGTTTTTT
>NA|NA|TRBJ1-4|TRBV6-5
CASRLGVVANEKLFF
TGTGCCAGCAGGCTCGGGGTTGTTGCTAATGAAAAACTGTTTTTT
>TRBD2|NA|TRBJ2-3|TRBV6-4
CASSELADFTDTQYF
TGTGCCAGCAGTGAGCTAGCGGACTTCACAGATACGCAGTATTTT
>NA|few|TRBJ1-2|TRBV2
CASTRSDGYTF
TGTGCCAGCACAAGGTCCGATGGCTACACCTTC
>NA|NA|TRBJ1-1|TRBV2
CASSPRGHLNTEAFF
TGTGCCAGCAGTCCTAGGGGACACCTCAACACTGAAGCTTTCTTT
>TRBD1|NA|TRBJ2-5|TRBV7-8
CASSSQGSRETQYF
TGTGCCAGCAGCTCACAGGGGTCGAGGGAGACCCAGTACTTC
>NA|NA|TRBJ2-7|TRBV11-1
CASRRDSYEQYF
TGTGCCAGCAGGCGGGACTCCTACGAGCAGTACTTC
>NA|NA|TRBJ1-2|TRBV5-1
CASSLDRGSNYGYTF
TGCGCCAGCAGCTTGGATCGGGGTTCTAACTATGGCTACACCTTC
>TRBD1|NA|TRBJ1-4|TRBV9
CASSAANRGREKLFF
TGTGCCAGCAGCGCCGCGAACAGGGGGAGGGAAAAACTGTTTTTT
>NA|NA|TRBJ1-5|TRBV15
CATSRDPENQPQHF
TGTGCCACCAGCAGAGATCCCGAGAATCAGCCCCAGCATTTT
>TRBD1|NA|TRBJ2-2|TRBV18
CASSQTQDRAAGELFF
TGTGCCAGCTCACAAACGCAGGACAGGGCGGCCGGGGAGCTGTTTTTT
>NA|NA|TRBJ2-3|TRBV7-2
CASSLVGGLTDTQYF
TGTGCCAGCAGCTTAGTTGGGGGCCTCACAGATACGCAGTATTTT
>NA|NA|TRBJ1-2|TRBV2
CASSGEKGVYGYTF
TGTGCCAGCAGTGGAGAAAAGGGGGTCTATGGCTACACCTTC
>NA|NA|TRBJ2-1|TRBV7-9
CASSSDGRGEQFF
TGTGCCAGCAGCTCAGATGGCAGGGGTGAGCAGTTCTTC
>NA|NA|TRBJ1-1|TRBV10-3
CAISESGSSAFF
TGTGCCATCAGTGAGTCGGGAAGTTCAGCTTTCTTT
>NA|NA|TRBJ1-3|TRBV12-5
CASGLTGSGNTIYF
TGTGCTAGTGGTTTGACAGGGTCTGGAAACACCATATATTTT
>NA|NA|TRBJ1-2|TRBV30
CAWMAGWDYGYTF
TGTGCCTGGATGGCAGGGTGGGACTATGGCTACACCTTC
>NA|NA|TRBJ2-7|TRBV30
CAWTTALDTYEQYF
TGTGCCTGGACGACAGCACTAGATACCTACGAGCAGTACTTC
>NA|NA|TRBJ1-6|TRBV21-1
CASSTWTGGTPLHF
TGTGCCAGCAGCACCTGGACAGGGGGGACACCCCTCCACTTT